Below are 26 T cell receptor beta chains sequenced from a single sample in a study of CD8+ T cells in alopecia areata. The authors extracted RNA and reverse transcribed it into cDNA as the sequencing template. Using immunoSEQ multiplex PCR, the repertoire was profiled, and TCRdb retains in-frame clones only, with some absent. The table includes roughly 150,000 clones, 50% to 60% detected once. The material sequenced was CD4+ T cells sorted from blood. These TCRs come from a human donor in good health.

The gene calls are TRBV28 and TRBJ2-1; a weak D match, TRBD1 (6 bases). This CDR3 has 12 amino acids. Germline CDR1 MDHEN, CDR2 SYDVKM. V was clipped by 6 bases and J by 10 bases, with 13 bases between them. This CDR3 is CASRPLGGEQFF. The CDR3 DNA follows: TGTGCCAGCAGACCACTTGGGGGCGAGCAGTTCTTC.

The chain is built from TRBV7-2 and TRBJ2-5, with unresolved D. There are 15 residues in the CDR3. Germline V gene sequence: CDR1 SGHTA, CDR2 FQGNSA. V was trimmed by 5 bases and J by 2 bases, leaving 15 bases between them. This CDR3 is CASSPTGAGQETQYF. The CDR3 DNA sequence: TGTGCCAGCAGCCCTACCGGCGCAGGACAAGAGACCCAGTACTTC. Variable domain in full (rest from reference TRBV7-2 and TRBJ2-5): GAGVSQSPSNKVTEKGKDVELRCDPISGHTALYWYRQSLGQGLEFLIYFQGNSAPDKSGLPSDRFSAERTGGSVSTLTIQRTQQEDSAVYLCASSPTGAGQETQYFGPGTRLLVL.

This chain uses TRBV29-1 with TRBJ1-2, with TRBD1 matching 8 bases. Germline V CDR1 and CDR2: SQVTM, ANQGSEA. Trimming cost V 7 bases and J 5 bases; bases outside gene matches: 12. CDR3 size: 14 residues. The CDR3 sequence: CSAMRAGGSYGYTF. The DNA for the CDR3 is TGCAGCGCCATGAGGGCAGGGGGCTCGTATGGCTACACCTTC.

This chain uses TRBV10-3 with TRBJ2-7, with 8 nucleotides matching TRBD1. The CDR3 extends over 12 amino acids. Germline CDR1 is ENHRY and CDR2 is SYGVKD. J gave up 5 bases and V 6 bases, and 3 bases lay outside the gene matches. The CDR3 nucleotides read TGTGCCATCAGCCAACAGGGGGACGAGCAGTACTTC. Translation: CAISQQGDEQYF.

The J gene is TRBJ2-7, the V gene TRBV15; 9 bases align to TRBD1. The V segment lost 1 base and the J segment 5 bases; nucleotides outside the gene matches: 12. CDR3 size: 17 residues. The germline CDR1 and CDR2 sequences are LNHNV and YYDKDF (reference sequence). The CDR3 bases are TGTGCCACCAGCAGAGGAATTTTAAGACAGGGGGGAAACGAGCAGTACTTC. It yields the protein CATSRGILRQGGNEQYF. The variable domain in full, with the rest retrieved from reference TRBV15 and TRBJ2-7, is DAMVIQNPRYQVTQFGKPVTLSCSQTLNHNVMYWYQQKSSQAPKLLFHYYDKDFNNEADTPDNFQSRRPNTSFCFLDIRSPGLGDTAMYLCATSRGILRQGGNEQYFGPGTRLTVT.

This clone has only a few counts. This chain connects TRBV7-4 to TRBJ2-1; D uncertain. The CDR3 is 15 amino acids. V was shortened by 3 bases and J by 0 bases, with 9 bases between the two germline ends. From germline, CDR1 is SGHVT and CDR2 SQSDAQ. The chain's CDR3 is CASSFRPSSYNEQFF. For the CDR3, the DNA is TGTGCCAGCAGCTTTAGGCCTAGCTCCTACAATGAGCAGTTCTTC.

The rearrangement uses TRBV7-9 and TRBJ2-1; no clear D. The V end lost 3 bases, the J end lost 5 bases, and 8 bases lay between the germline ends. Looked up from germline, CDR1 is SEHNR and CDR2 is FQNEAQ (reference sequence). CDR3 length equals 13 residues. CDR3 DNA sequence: TGTGCCAGCAGCTTGAGCCAAAACAATGAGCAGTTCTTC. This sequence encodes CASSLSQNNEQFF.

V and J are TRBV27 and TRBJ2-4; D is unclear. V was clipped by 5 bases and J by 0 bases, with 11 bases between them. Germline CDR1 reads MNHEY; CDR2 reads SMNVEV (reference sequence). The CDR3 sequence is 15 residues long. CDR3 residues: CASSPLIPAKNIQYF. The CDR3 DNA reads TGTGCCAGCAGTCCCCTGATACCAGCCAAAAACATTCAGTACTTC.

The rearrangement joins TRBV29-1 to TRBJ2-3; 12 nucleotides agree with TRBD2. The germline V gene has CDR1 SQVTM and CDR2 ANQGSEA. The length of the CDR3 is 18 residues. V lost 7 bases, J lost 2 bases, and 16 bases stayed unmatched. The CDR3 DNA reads TGCAGCGGAACGGCCCTACTAGCGGGAGGTTCTTACACAGATACGCAGTATTTT. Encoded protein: CSGTALLAGGSYTDTQYF.

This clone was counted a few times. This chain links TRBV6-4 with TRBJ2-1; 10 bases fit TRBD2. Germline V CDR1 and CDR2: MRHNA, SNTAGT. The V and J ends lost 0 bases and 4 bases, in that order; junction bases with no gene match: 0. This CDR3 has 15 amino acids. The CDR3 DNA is TGTGCCAGCAGTGACTCAGCGGGAGGGTACAATGAGCAGTTCTTC. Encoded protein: CASSDSAGGYNEQFF.

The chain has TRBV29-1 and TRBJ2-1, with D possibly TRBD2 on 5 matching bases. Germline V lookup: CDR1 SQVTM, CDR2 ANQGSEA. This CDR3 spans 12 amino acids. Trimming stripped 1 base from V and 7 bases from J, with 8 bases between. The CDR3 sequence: CSVEGEGNEQFF. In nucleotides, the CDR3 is TGCAGCGTTGAAGGTGAGGGTAATGAGCAGTTCTTC.

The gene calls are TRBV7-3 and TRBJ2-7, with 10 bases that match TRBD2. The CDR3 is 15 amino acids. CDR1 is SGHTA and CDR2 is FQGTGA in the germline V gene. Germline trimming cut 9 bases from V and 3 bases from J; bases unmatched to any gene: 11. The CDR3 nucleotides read TGTGCCAGACAGAATCTAGCGGGAGATGTCTACGAGCAGTACTTC. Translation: CARQNLAGDVYEQYF.

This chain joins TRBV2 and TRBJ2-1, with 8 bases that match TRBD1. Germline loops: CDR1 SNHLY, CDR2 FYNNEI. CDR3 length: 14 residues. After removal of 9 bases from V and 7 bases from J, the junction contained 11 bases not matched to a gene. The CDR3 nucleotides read TGTGCCAGTACCAGGGACAGGTTCGGAAATGAGCAGTTCTTC. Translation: CASTRDRFGNEQFF.

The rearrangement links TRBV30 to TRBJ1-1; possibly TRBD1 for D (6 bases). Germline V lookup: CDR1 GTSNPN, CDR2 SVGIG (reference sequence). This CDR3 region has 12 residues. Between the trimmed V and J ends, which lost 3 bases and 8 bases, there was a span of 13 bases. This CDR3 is CAWSSQGREAFF. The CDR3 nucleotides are TGTGCCTGGAGCTCACAGGGAAGGGAAGCTTTCTTT.

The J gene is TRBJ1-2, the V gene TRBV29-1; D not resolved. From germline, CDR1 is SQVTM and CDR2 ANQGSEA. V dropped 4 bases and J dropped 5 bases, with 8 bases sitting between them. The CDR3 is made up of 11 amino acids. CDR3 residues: CSVGSLYGYTF. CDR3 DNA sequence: TGCAGCGTTGGCTCGCTATATGGCTACACCTTC.

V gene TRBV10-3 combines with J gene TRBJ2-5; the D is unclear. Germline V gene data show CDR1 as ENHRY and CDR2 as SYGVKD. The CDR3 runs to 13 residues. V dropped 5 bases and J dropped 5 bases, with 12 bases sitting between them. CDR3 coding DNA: TGTGCCATCAGTAGGGTCCTCAGGGAGACCCAGTACTTC. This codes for CAISRVLRETQYF.

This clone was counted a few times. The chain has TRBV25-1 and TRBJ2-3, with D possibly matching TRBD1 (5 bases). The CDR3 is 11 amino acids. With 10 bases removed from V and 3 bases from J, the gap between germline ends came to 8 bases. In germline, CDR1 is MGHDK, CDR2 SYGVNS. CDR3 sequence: CATQGTDTQYF. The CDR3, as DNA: TGTGCCACCCAGGGTACAGATACGCAGTATTTT.

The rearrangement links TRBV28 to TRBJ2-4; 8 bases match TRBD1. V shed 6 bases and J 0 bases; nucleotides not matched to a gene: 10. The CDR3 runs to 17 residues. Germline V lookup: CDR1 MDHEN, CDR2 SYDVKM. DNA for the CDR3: TGTGCCAGCAGCCCGCAAGGACAGGGTATAGCCAAAAACATTCAGTACTTC. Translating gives CASSPQGQGIAKNIQYF.

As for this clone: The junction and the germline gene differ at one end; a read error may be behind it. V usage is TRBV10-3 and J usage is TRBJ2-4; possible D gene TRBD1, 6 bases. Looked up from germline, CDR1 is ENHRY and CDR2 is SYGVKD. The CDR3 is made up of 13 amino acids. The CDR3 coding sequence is TGTGCCATCAGTGAGTCTCGTAGTAGGGGACAAAACTTC. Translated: CAISESRSRGQNF.

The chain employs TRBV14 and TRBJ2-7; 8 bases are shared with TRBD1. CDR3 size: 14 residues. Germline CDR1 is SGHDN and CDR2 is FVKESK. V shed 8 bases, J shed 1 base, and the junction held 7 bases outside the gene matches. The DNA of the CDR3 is TGTGCCAGCCGCCGGACAGGGAGGTCCTACGAGCAGTACTTC. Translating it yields CASRRTGRSYEQYF.

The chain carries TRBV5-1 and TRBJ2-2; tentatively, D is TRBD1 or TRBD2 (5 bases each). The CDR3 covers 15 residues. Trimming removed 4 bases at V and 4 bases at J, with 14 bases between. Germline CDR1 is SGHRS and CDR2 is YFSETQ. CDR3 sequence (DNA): TGCGCCAGCAGCCATCCGGGACCTGCCACCGGGGAGCTGTTTTTT. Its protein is CASSHPGPATGELFF.

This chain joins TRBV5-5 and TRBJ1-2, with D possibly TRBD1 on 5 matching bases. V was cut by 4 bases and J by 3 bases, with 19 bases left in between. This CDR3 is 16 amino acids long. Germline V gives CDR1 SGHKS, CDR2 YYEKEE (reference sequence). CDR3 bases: TGTGCCAGCAGCCCCGGGACGGCCTCCGTGGACTATGGCTACACCTTC. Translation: CASSPGTASVDYGYTF.

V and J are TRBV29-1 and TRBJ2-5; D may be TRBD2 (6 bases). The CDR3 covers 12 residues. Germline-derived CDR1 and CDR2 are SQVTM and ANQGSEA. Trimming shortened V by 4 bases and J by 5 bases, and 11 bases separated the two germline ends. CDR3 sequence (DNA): TGCAGCGTTGGGGGGAGGAGGGAGACCCAGTACTTC. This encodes CSVGGRRETQYF.

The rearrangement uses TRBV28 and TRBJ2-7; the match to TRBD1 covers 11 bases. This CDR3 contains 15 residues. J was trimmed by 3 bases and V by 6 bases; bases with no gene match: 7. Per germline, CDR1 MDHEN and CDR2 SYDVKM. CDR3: CASRSPGTGGYEQYF. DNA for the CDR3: TGTGCCAGCAGGTCCCCCGGGACAGGGGGCTACGAGCAGTACTTC.

CDR3 in DNA: TGCGCCAGCAGCCCCCAGGGCGTAGCGGGAAACTCTGGGGCCAACGTCCTGACTTTC. It encodes CASSPQGVAGNSGANVLTF. The chain recombines TRBV4-1 with TRBJ2-6; 8 nucleotides match TRBD2. CDR3 length: 19 amino acids. Germline loops: CDR1 MGHRA, CDR2 YSYEKL. V lost 4 bases and J lost 0; bases outside the gene matches: 11.

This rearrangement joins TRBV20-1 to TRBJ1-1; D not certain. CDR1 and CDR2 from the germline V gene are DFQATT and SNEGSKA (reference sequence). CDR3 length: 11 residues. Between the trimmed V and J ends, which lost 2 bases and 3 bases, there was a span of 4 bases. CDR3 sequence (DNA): TGCAGTGCTAGATGGTACACTGAAGCTTTCTTT. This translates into CSARWYTEAFF.